The 22 T cell receptor beta chains in this list originate from one sample, sequenced in a study of blood T cell repertoires in COVID-19. Repertoires were generated with immunoSEQ multiplex PCR, while TCRdb's copy carries only in-frame clones and drops some. The sample yields 270,000 or so clones, about 91% seen once. Material for sequencing was PBMCs or T cells enriched from blood (not recorded which). All receptors come from a middle-aged woman with acute COVID-19.

This chain connects TRBV5-1 to TRBJ1-4; tentatively, D is TRBD1 (6 bases). From germline, CDR1 is SGHRS and CDR2 YFSETQ. V lost 2 bases and J 3 bases, leaving 17 bases between the germline ends. The CDR3 runs 17 residues. CDR3 coding DNA: TGCGCCAGCAGCTTTCGTCGTAGGGGGTCCGCTAATGAAAAACTGTTTTTT. Encoded protein: CASSFRRRGSANEKLFF.

This chain connects TRBV15 to TRBJ1-1; D is possibly TRBD1 (5 bases). Germline V gene data show CDR1 as LNHNV and CDR2 as YYDKDF (reference sequence). This CDR3 has 13 residues. Trimming left V 0 bases short and J 11 bases short, with 13 bases between. This CDR3 is CATSRDGPGVAFF. Written as DNA, the CDR3 is TGTGCCACCAGCAGAGATGGTCCGGGGGTGGCTTTCTTT. Full variable domain (remainder filled in from reference TRBV15 and TRBJ1-1): DAMVIQNPRYQVTQFGKPVTLSCSQTLNHNVMYWYQQKSSQAPKLLFHYYDKDFNNEADTPDNFQSRRPNTSFCFLDIRSPGLGDTAMYLCATSRDGPGVAFFGQGTRLTVV.

The chain employs TRBV7-2 and TRBJ1-3; D is ambiguous. CDR3 size: 16 residues. Germline V gene lookup returns CDR1 SGHTA and CDR2 FQGNSA. The V end was cut by 5 bases, the J end by 0 bases, with 14 bases between. The CDR3 is CASSPSRSGSGNTIYF. The CDR3, as DNA: TGTGCCAGCAGCCCGAGTAGATCAGGCTCTGGAAACACCATATATTTT.

The V gene is TRBV18, the J gene TRBJ2-5; the D gene is possibly TRBD1 (6 bases). The germline CDR1 and CDR2 sequences are KGHSH and LQKENI. The CDR3 runs 14 residues. Trimming stripped 4 bases from V and 5 bases from J, with 14 bases between. CDR3 sequence: CASSLSRQAETQYF. Here the CDR3 DNA reads TGTGCCAGCTCACTTAGCCGACAGGCGGAGACCCAGTACTTC. The full variable domain, rest sourced from reference TRBV18 and TRBJ2-5, is NAGVMQNPRHLVRRRGQEARLRCSPMKGHSHVYWYRQLPEEGLKFMVYLQKENIIDESGMPKERFSAEFPKEGPSILRIQQVVRGDSAAYFCASSLSRQAETQYFGPGTRLLVL.

The V call is TRBV19, the J call TRBJ2-1; D is perhaps TRBD2 (5 bases). CDR3 length: 15 amino acids. Germline V gene sequence: CDR1 LNHDA, CDR2 SQIVND (reference sequence). Trimming left V 2 bases short and J 0 bases short, with 8 bases between. The chain's CDR3 is CASSIPAVSYNEQFF. CDR3 nucleotides: TGTGCCAGTAGTATACCAGCGGTCTCCTACAATGAGCAGTTCTTC.

This clone was recorded only once. The rearrangement joins TRBV7-2 to TRBJ2-1; TRBD2 aligns across 10 bases. This CDR3 comprises 14 residues. Trimming took 6 bases from V and 8 from J; bases not matched to a gene: 7. The germline V gene has CDR1 SGHTA and CDR2 FQGNSA. This CDR3 is CASREREGGDEQFF. In DNA form, the CDR3 reads TGTGCCAGCAGGGAGCGGGAGGGAGGTGATGAGCAGTTCTTC.

This clone was seen a single time. The J gene is TRBJ2-7, the V gene TRBV18, with TRBD1 matching 8 bases. The CDR3 consists of 15 residues. V was clipped by 9 bases and J by 4 bases; unmatched bases: 14. The germline CDR1 and CDR2 sequences are KGHSH and LQKENI. The CDR3 sequence: CASRTSGTGGYEQYF. CDR3 DNA: TGTGCCAGTAGAACCTCCGGGACAGGCGGGTACGAGCAGTACTTC.

The chain links TRBV14 to TRBJ1-1, with D possibly TRBD1 on 5 matching bases. Germline assignment: CDR1 SGHDN and CDR2 FVKESK. V lost 0 bases and J 9 bases, leaving 14 bases between the germline ends. The CDR3 has 14 residues. The DNA for the CDR3 is TGTGCCAGCAGCCAAGATCTCGTGCGGACACAAGCTTTCTTT. Translating it yields CASSQDLVRTQAFF. Using reference TRBV14 and TRBJ1-1 for the parts outside the CDR3, the full variable domain is EAGVTQFPSHSVIEKGQTVTLRCDPISGHDNLYWYRRVMGKEIKFLLHFVKESKQDESGMPNNRFLAERTGGTYSTLKVQPAELEDSGVYFCASSQDLVRTQAFFGQGTRLTVV.

This chain joins TRBV5-6 and TRBJ2-5; the D gene is possibly TRBD2 (5 bases). The CDR3 contains 15 residues. The V end was cut by 1 base, the J end by 0 bases, with 10 bases between. The germline V gene has CDR1 SGHDT and CDR2 YYEEEE. CDR3 in amino acids: CASSLRLLNQETQYF. CDR3 coding DNA: TGTGCCAGCAGCTTGAGACTATTAAACCAAGAGACCCAGTACTTC.

This clone appeared a few times. The chain has TRBV5-5 and TRBJ2-1; 11 bases are shared with TRBD1. Germline-derived CDR1 and CDR2 are SGHKS and YYEKEE (reference sequence). V trimming: 4 bases; J trimming: 4 bases; junction bases outside the gene matches: 4. The CDR3 extends over 15 amino acids. As DNA, the CDR3 is TGTGCCAGCAGCCTGGGACAGGGGGTATACAATGAGCAGTTCTTC. Translating gives CASSLGQGVYNEQFF.

This rearrangement joins TRBV7-9 to TRBJ1-1; possible D gene TRBD1, 6 bases. V was cut by 2 bases and J by 7 bases, with 14 bases left in between. The CDR3 has 14 amino acids. Looked up from germline, CDR1 is SEHNR and CDR2 is FQNEAQ (reference sequence). The CDR3 protein is CASSLRQVEDEAFF. The CDR3, as DNA: TGTGCCAGCAGCTTACGACAGGTCGAGGATGAAGCTTTCTTT.

The chain recombines TRBV27 with TRBJ1-5; unclear D gene. Germline V gene data show CDR1 as MNHEY and CDR2 as SMNVEV (reference sequence). The CDR3 spans 16 residues. V gave up 1 base and J gave up 3 bases, with 13 bases separating them. CDR3 residues: CASSLFALQDNQPQHF. CDR3 bases: TGTGCCAGCAGTTTATTTGCCCTCCAGGACAATCAGCCCCAGCATTTT.

This clone was detected once. The chain combines TRBV5-1 with TRBJ1-2; the D is unclear. Germline lookup yields CDR1 SGHRS and CDR2 YFSETQ. The CDR3 length is 14 residues. V was clipped by 4 bases and J by 3 bases, with 13 bases between them. CDR3 in DNA: TGCGCCAGCAGCGTCGCAGGAACAGACTATGGCTACACCTTC. Amino acids: CASSVAGTDYGYTF.

V gene TRBV21-1 combines with J gene TRBJ2-2; TRBD2, the D gene given by the table, was not confirmed from the DNA. TRBV21-1 represents a pseudogene. The CDR3 has 16 residues. The CDR3 sequence is CASSKAGGPATGELFF. In nucleotides, the CDR3 is TGTGCCAGCAGCAAAGCGGGAGGGCCCGCCACCGGGGAGCTGTTTTTT.

The CDR3 nucleotides read TGTGCCATCAGTGAGGGACTAGCGGGACGCACAGATACGCAGTATTTT. Its translation is CAISEGLAGRTDTQYF. This rearrangement joins TRBV10-3 to TRBJ2-3; 12 nucleotides align to TRBD2. The CDR3 runs to 16 residues. CDR1 ENHRY and CDR2 SYGVKD come from the germline V gene. V lost 2 bases, J lost 1 base, and 1 base stayed unmatched.

The chain uses TRBV7-9 and TRBJ1-3, with a weak D call TRBD1 (5 bases). This CDR3 region has 17 residues. V was trimmed by 3 bases and J by 0 bases, leaving 15 bases between them. Germline V CDR1 and CDR2: SEHNR, FQNEAQ (reference sequence). In DNA, the CDR3 is TGTGCCAGCAGCTTCAATGAGTGGGGCCGCTCTGGAAACACCATATATTTT. This translates into CASSFNEWGRSGNTIYF.

The chain has TRBV7-9 and TRBJ2-1; no clear D gene. The germline gives CDR1 SEHNR, CDR2 FQNEAQ (reference sequence). Between the trimmed V and J ends, which lost 0 bases and 12 bases, there was a span of 9 bases. The CDR3 consists of 12 residues. The chain's CDR3 is CASSLAEIRQFF. The CDR3 DNA follows: TGTGCCAGCAGCTTAGCTGAGATAAGGCAGTTCTTC.

This chain links TRBV12-5 with TRBJ1-2; possible D gene TRBD1, 5 bases. The CDR3 has 12 amino acids. V lost 5 bases and J lost 6, with 10 bases in between. Germline CDR1 reads LGHNT; CDR2 reads FRNRAP. CDR3 nucleotide sequence: TGTGCTAGTGGTAATTCAGGGCATGGCTACACCTTC. Translating it yields CASGNSGHGYTF.

The CDR3 sequence: CASSQDPAGGTEAFF. The CDR3, as DNA: TGTGCCAGCAGCCAAGATCCGGCAGGGGGGACTGAAGCTTTCTTT. The V call is TRBV3-1 (or the pseudogene TRBV3-2), the J call TRBJ1-1; TRBD1 matches at 7 bases. The CDR3 extends over 15 amino acids. Trimming at V came to 0 bases and at J to 5 bases, leaving 6 bases not matched to a gene. Germline values: CDR1 LGHDT, CDR2 YNNKEL (reference sequence).

The chain has TRBV28 and TRBJ1-3; D not certain. Germline values: CDR1 MDHEN, CDR2 SYDVKM. V lost 8 bases and J lost 2, with 16 bases in between. CDR3 length: 15 amino acids. The CDR3 loop is CASGRGVRPGNTIYF. Here the CDR3 DNA reads TGTGCCAGCGGACGCGGGGTTCGGCCTGGAAACACCATATATTTT. Full variable domain (rest looked up from reference TRBV28 and TRBJ1-3): DVKVTQSSRYLVKRTGEKVFLECVQDMDHENMFWYRQDPGLGLRLIYFSYDVKMKEKGDIPEGYSVSREKKERFSLILESASTNQTSMYLCASGRGVRPGNTIYFGEGSWLTVV.

This chain connects TRBV5-1 to TRBJ2-1; D gene uncertain. Germline loops: CDR1 SGHRS, CDR2 YFSETQ. V dropped 0 bases and J dropped 6 bases, with 13 bases sitting between them. This CDR3 contains 15 residues. The CDR3 loop is CASSLGESSPNEQFF. The CDR3 DNA sequence: TGCGCCAGCAGCTTGGGTGAGTCCTCCCCCAATGAGCAGTTCTTC.

The rearrangement links TRBV9 to TRBJ1-1; possible D gene TRBD1, 6 bases. This CDR3 has 18 residues. Trimming took 0 bases from V and 3 from J, leaving 21 bases between them. Germline lookup yields CDR1 SGDLS and CDR2 YYNGEE. The CDR3 region has the DNA TGTGCCAGCAGCGTAGTTAGGGGCGGGGGCCTACTGGACACTGAAGCTTTCTTT. Translated, it gives CASSVVRGGGLLDTEAFF.